This T cell receptor (beta chain) is from a study of TIL therapy for anti-PD-1-resistant metastatic lung cancer. Study background: Patients had a median age of about 50 years (range roughly 35-80). By whole-exome sequencing, median non-synonymous tumor mutation burden was around 1.5 mutations per megabase. Study outcomes and limitations: The baseline peripheral repertoire was partially replaced by infused TIL clonotypes that later decayed.

Notes on this clone: Its antigen is not known.

The immunoSEQ assay was v3. Each library reached 1.9 million or so read pairs, or roughly 4.5-6.5 million at deep level. Sequencing used immunoSEQ multiplex PCR; TCRdb keeps in-frame clones, though not all of them. This sample has 50,000 or so clones, with about 80% found just once. The CDR3 has 13 amino acids. CDR1 and CDR2 from the germline V gene are SGHDT and YYEEEE. Trimming removed 4 bases from V and 7 bases from J, with 15 bases in between. As to time point: pre-treatment sample, taken before nivolumab and TIL therapy. The chain carries TRBV5-6 and TRBJ2-7; maybe TRBD2 (5 bases). Source: blood, taken at baseline. The TCR originated in a woman aged 30 to 85 with non-small cell lung cancer. The DNA for the CDR3 is TGTGCCAGCAGCCAATTAGAGGGCACGGAGCAGTACTTC. Amino acids: CASSQLEGTEQYF.